This entry concerns a single T cell receptor beta chain. The antigen remains undetermined. Profiling relied on immunoSEQ multiplex PCR, and the TCRdb table lists in-frame clones only, not all of them. The sample carries 200,000 to 300,000 clones, over 90% recorded once. This sample stems from a study of T cell responses to AZD1222 COVID-19 vaccine. On the study more broadly: The study pooled second doses at about 4 or about 12 weeks. The study's findings and limits: Spike-wide vaccine-associated CD4 TCRs dominated at 160-218 and 743-854.

Sequenced here: peripheral blood, sampled on day 0 of AZD1222 vaccination. The receptor's source is an adult in good health.

Here the CDR3 reads CASSVERAGELFF. The DNA of the CDR3 is TGTGCCAGCAGCGTAGAACGGGCCGGGGAGCTGTTTTTT. The V gene is TRBV9, the J gene TRBJ2-2, with unresolved D. The length of the CDR3 is 13 residues. V shed 0 bases and J shed 6 bases, with 6 bases lying between them. Germline V gene data show CDR1 as SGDLS and CDR2 as YYNGEE.